One and the same sample provided the 12 T cell receptor beta chains below, sequenced in a study of vaccination effects on CD4 cells after COVID-19 (dated 2022 in TCRdb). Library preparation used the immunoSEQ multiplex PCR assay. Entries here come from immuneACCESS through TCRdb and include only in-frame sequences with V and J called. Some clones fail to appear in such tables; in the studies checked, an unresolved V gene covers under half of the shortfall, and the cause of the remainder is unknown. The sample table holds roughly 55,000 clones, of which just under 80% were seen once. About 2.1% of the sample is in the top ten clones. These receptors lack a known antigen. In the ViraFEST assay, PBMC were stimulated with viral peptide pools, and TCR sequencing was then used to find antigen-specific CD4+ T cell clonotypes based on their expansion. After approximately eleven days of culture, CD4+ T cells were isolated with the EasySep CD4+ T cell isolation kit. Each participant got two doses of an mRNA SARS-CoV-2 vaccine, either BNT162b2 or mRNA-1273.

The sample in question was CD4+ T cells from PBMCs cultured with HCoV-OC43 spike peptides, obtained after COVID-19 vaccination. The cell subset or site label, as the study defines it: HCoV-OC43 spike overlapping peptide pool stimulation. These receptors came from a human donor who received a COVID-19 vaccine.

This chain joins TRBV7-2 and TRBJ2-1; 9 bases line up with TRBD1. The V and J ends lost 4 bases and 6 bases, in that order; junction bases with no gene match: 7. Per germline, CDR1 SGHTA and CDR2 FQGNSA. The CDR3 totals 15 residues. CDR3 DNA sequence: TGTGCCAGCAGCTGGTGGGACAGGGTCGGCAATGAGCAGTTCTTC. Encoded protein: CASSWWDRVGNEQFF.

The gene calls are TRBV5-1 and TRBJ1-1; D perhaps matches TRBD1 (5 bases). This CDR3 spans 15 amino acids. Trimming removed 0 bases from V and 3 bases from J, with 12 bases in between. Germline V gene lookup returns CDR1 SGHRS and CDR2 YFSETQ. This chain's CDR3 is CASSLGGYDDTEAFF. CDR3 DNA: TGCGCCAGCAGCTTGGGGGGGTACGATGACACTGAAGCTTTCTTT.

The chain carries TRBV11-3 and TRBJ1-1, with a weak D call TRBD1 (6 bases). Germline CDR1 and CDR2: SGHNT and YENEEA. V was shortened by 5 bases and J by 5 bases, with 12 bases between the two germline ends. This CDR3 region has 13 residues. CDR3 loop: CASSPGTRTEAFF. The CDR3, as DNA: TGTGCCAGCAGCCCCGGGACACGGACTGAAGCTTTCTTT.

CDR3 region: CASSLTDRGRGGELFF. The DNA for the CDR3 is TGTGCCAGCAGCTTAACGGACAGGGGCCGGGGCGGGGAGCTGTTTTTT. The V call is TRBV7-8, the J call TRBJ2-2; 9 bases line up with TRBD1. J was trimmed by 7 bases and V by 2 bases; bases with no gene match: 8. The germline gives CDR1 SGHVS, CDR2 FQNEAQ. CDR3 length: 16 amino acids. The entire variable domain, with the rest obtained from reference TRBV7-8 and TRBJ2-2, is as follows: GAGVSQSPRYKVAKRGQDVALRCDPISGHVSLFWYQQALGQGPEFLTYFQNEAQLDKSGLPSDRFFAERPEGSVSTLKIQRTQQEDSAVYLCASSLTDRGRGGELFFGEGSRLTVL.

This clone was detected once. The rearrangement links TRBV12-3 or TRBV12-4 to TRBJ1-1, with a tentative D call TRBD1 (5 bases). V dropped 5 bases and J dropped 10 bases, with 11 bases sitting between them. This CDR3 comprises 11 residues. The CDR3 loop is CASSLGHRAFF. The CDR3 coding sequence is TGTGCCAGCAGTCTTGGACATCGAGCTTTCTTT.

The chain links TRBV6-4 to TRBJ2-2; D uncertain. This CDR3 has 14 amino acids. Germline CDR1 and CDR2: MRHNA and SNTAGT. Trimming left V 4 bases short and J 1 base short, with 7 bases between. The CDR3 sequence: CASSVEMNTGELFF. CDR3 DNA sequence: TGTGCCAGCAGTGTGGAAATGAACACCGGGGAGCTGTTTTTT.

V is TRBV7-9 and J is TRBJ1-2; no reliable D call. The germline CDR1 and CDR2 sequences are SEHNR and FQNEAQ (reference sequence). The CDR3 contains 13 residues. V was shortened by 5 bases and J by 1 base, with 8 bases between the two germline ends. As DNA, the CDR3 is TGTGCCAGCAGCCCGGACGGTAACTATGGCTACACCTTC. It codes for CASSPDGNYGYTF. Drawing the rest from reference TRBV7-9 and TRBJ1-2, the complete variable domain is DTGVSQNPRHKITKRGQNVTFRCDPISEHNRLYWYRQTLGQGPEFLTYFQNEAQLEKSRLLSDRFSAERPKGSFSTLEIQRTEQGDSAMYLCASSPDGNYGYTFGSGTRLTVV.

The chain has TRBV12-3 or TRBV12-4 and TRBJ2-2; D not certain. The germline V and J ends were trimmed by 0 bases and 8 bases, with 4 bases remaining between them. CDR3 size: 12 residues. The CDR3 DNA sequence: TGTGCCAGCAGTTTAGCGTCTGGGGAGCTGTTTTTT. Residues: CASSLASGELFF.

This chain connects TRBV7-9 to TRBJ1-1; tentatively, D is TRBD1 (6 bases). The germline V and J ends were trimmed by 1 base and 8 bases, with 17 bases remaining between them. The CDR3 has 15 residues. In germline, CDR1 is SEHNR, CDR2 FQNEAQ (reference sequence). This CDR3 is CASSLGGAGEDEAFF. As DNA, the CDR3 is TGTGCCAGCAGCTTAGGGGGGGCAGGAGAGGACGAAGCTTTCTTT.

In its sample, this clone was seen a few times. V is TRBV19 and J is TRBJ2-2; D uncertain. CDR1 LNHDA and CDR2 SQIVND come from the germline V gene (reference sequence). The V end was cut by 4 bases, the J end by 4 bases, with 13 bases between. This CDR3 spans 15 amino acids. The CDR3 protein is CASSKRGLVTGELFF. The CDR3 DNA is TGTGCCAGTAGTAAGCGCGGTTTGGTCACCGGGGAGCTGTTTTTT.

The chain carries TRBV30 and TRBJ1-2; 7 positions match TRBD1. The trim removed 0 bases at V and 8 bases at J, leaving 9 bases unmatched. Germline V lookup: CDR1 GTSNPN, CDR2 SVGIG (reference sequence). The CDR3 has 14 residues. The DNA of the CDR3 is TGTGCCTGGAGTGTACCTAGGCAGGGGGGCGGCTACACCTTC. Translation: CAWSVPRQGGGYTF.

V usage is TRBV5-5 and J usage is TRBJ1-1, with 7 bases aligning to TRBD1. Germline trimming cut 4 bases from V and 3 bases from J; bases unmatched to any gene: 9. Germline V gene sequence: CDR1 SGHKS, CDR2 YYEKEE (reference sequence). The CDR3 loop spans 15 amino acids. The CDR3 DNA follows: TGTGCCAGCAGCCCGACAGGGATTGCGTACACTGAAGCTTTCTTT. Translating gives CASSPTGIAYTEAFF.